These T cell receptor beta chains were read from a single sample in a study of neoadjuvant anti-PD-1 for oral cavity cancer. Produced via immunoSEQ multiplex PCR; TCRdb's table is partial and in-frame only. This table holds 55,000 to 80,000 clones, around 80% found once. Sequenced material: PBMCs, taken before nivolumab (anti-PD-1) treatment. Receptor source: a person between 40 and 85 years old with oral cavity squamous cell carcinoma. Each CDR3 is given with its conserved first and last residue. D genes are given only for firm matches. Clone size is not always given. Where it is, it says once, few, many or a class for expanded clones.

size: .; D: .; V: TRBV28; J: TRBJ1-2; DNA: TGTGCCAGCAGACCCGGGACACGAGCTAACTATGGCTACACCTTC; CDR3: CASRPGTRANYGYTF
size: .; D: .; V: TRBV7-2; J: TRBJ1-1; DNA: TGTGCCAGCAGCTTAGGGCCCTTGAACACTGAAGCTTTCTTT; CDR3: CASSLGPLNTEAFF
size: .; D: .; V: TRBV30; J: TRBJ1-6; DNA: TGTGCCTGGAGTGTACTAAGGGGGAATTCACCCCTCCACTTT; CDR3: CAWSVLRGNSPLHF
size: .; D: .; V: TRBV28; J: TRBJ2-7; DNA: TGTGCCAGCAGTACGACGGCCTACGAGCAGTACTTC; CDR3: CASSTTAYEQYF
size: few; D: .; V: TRBV2; J: TRBJ2-1; DNA: TGTGCCAGCAGCGTCCGCTTCTATTACAATGAGCAGTTCTTC; CDR3: CASSVRFYYNEQFF
size: .; D: TRBD1; V: TRBV2; J: TRBJ1-6; DNA: TGTGCCAGCAGTCAGACAGGGGGTAATTCACCCCTCCACTTT; CDR3: CASSQTGGNSPLHF
size: .; D: TRBD2; V: TRBV6-5; J: TRBJ2-5; DNA: TGTGCCAGCAGTTACTTCGGAGCGGGGGGGCCAGAGACCCAGTACTTC; CDR3: CASSYFGAGGPETQYF
size: .; D: .; V: TRBV5-1; J: TRBJ2-7; DNA: TGCGCCAGCAGCTTGGACCAGTACGAGCAGTACTTC; CDR3: CASSLDQYEQYF
size: .; D: TRBD1; V: TRBV28; J: TRBJ1-5; DNA: TGTGCCAGCATCCCCCCCGGACAGGGGGCCCCGCCCCAGCATTTT; CDR3: CASIPPGQGAPPQHF
size: .; D: TRBD1; V: TRBV19; J: TRBJ1-2; DNA: TGTGCCAGTAGTATGCGACAGGGTCTGAGCTACACCTTC; CDR3: CASSMRQGLSYTF
size: .; D: .; V: TRBV5-1; J: TRBJ2-5; DNA: TGCGCCAGCAGCTTGACGACGACAGCTCGAGAGACCCAGTACTTC; CDR3: CASSLTTTARETQYF
size: few; D: .; V: TRBV2; J: TRBJ1-2; DNA: TGTGCCAGCAGTGAAAGGATATATGGCTACACCTTC; CDR3: CASSERIYGYTF
size: .; D: .; V: TRBV2; J: TRBJ2-7; DNA: TGTGCCAGCAGTGAAAGCCCCGGGCGGAACCGCAACGAGCAGTACTTC; CDR3: CASSESPGRNRNEQYF
size: few; D: .; V: TRBV6-5; J: TRBJ1-1; DNA: TGTGCCAGCAGAACCGGACACATGAACACTGAAGCTTTCTTT; CDR3: CASRTGHMNTEAFF
size: .; D: .; V: TRBV6-1; J: TRBJ1-1; DNA: TGTGCCAGCAGTGAATCACTCGGGGGGATCACTGAAGCTTTCTTT; CDR3: CASSESLGGITEAFF
size: .; D: TRBD2; V: TRBV5-1; J: TRBJ2-1; DNA: TGCGCCAGCAGCTACCTGGCGGGAGGAGGCAATGAGCAGTTCTTC; CDR3: CASSYLAGGGNEQFF
size: .; D: .; V: TRBV7-2; J: TRBJ2-7; DNA: TGTGCCAGCAGCTTAGCTTTCCTAGCAGGATACGAGCAGTACTTC; CDR3: CASSLAFLAGYEQYF
size: .; D: .; V: TRBV6-1; J: TRBJ2-7; DNA: TGTGCCAGCAGTCCCGGACAGCCCTACGAGCAGTACTTC; CDR3: CASSPGQPYEQYF
size: .; D: .; V: TRBV9; J: TRBJ1-6; DNA: TGTGCCAGCAGCGTACGAGGGGCGGAGAGTTCACCCCTCCACTTT; CDR3: CASSVRGAESSPLHF